Below, 11 T cell receptor beta chains from the same sample are listed, as sequenced in a study of blood T cell repertoires in COVID-19. Profiled with immunoSEQ multiplex PCR; TCRdb holds only in-frame clones, not every one. The sample has 250,000 to 300,000 clones, roughly 89% seen once. Sequencing used peripheral blood. These receptors were taken from a woman between 40 and 50 years old who had recovered from COVID-19.

This clone was counted a few times. The rearrangement joins TRBV28 to TRBJ2-7; maybe TRBD2 (6 bases). The CDR3 is 14 amino acids. V dropped 2 bases and J dropped 7 bases, with 15 bases sitting between them. CDR1 MDHEN and CDR2 SYDVKM come from the germline V gene. CDR3 sequence: CASSLGTGEREQYF. CDR3 bases: TGTGCCAGCAGTTTAGGGACGGGAGAGCGAGAGCAGTACTTC.

The chain recombines TRBV28 with TRBJ2-7, with a possible D match to TRBD1 (6 bases). The CDR3 extends over 15 amino acids. Per the germline V gene, CDR1 is MDHEN and CDR2 is SYDVKM. Trimming pared 6 bases from V and 1 base from J, leaving 16 bases between. The CDR3 region has the DNA TGTGCCAGCAGAGATGGGGGCGTGGGATCCTACGAGCAGTACTTC. Residues: CASRDGGVGSYEQYF.

The chain carries TRBV7-9 and TRBJ2-2; D unresolved. The germline gives CDR1 SEHNR, CDR2 FQNEAQ (reference sequence). The CDR3 spans 13 residues. V was cut by 1 base and J by 5 bases, with 5 bases left in between. The chain's CDR3 is CASSLDLTGELFF. Written as DNA, the CDR3 is TGTGCCAGCAGCTTAGATCTGACCGGGGAGCTGTTTTTT.

This chain uses TRBV12-3 or TRBV12-4 with TRBJ2-7; D ambiguous. V gave up 5 bases and J gave up 4 bases, with 12 bases separating them. The CDR3 is made up of 13 amino acids. CDR3 nucleotides: TGTGCCAGCAGTCATATCCGGGTTTACGAGCAGTACTTC. This sequence encodes CASSHIRVYEQYF.

The genes are TRBV6-8 and TRBJ1-4; TRBD1 might be the D (5 bases). The CDR3 consists of 17 residues. The germline V gene has CDR1 MNHGY and CDR2 SAAAGT. V was trimmed by 5 bases and J by 5 bases, leaving 21 bases between them. CDR3 coding DNA: TGTGCCAGCAGTCCCCCCCGCCGACAGAAAAAAAATGAAAAACTGTTTTTT. This encodes CASSPPRRQKKNEKLFF.

The CDR3 coding sequence is TGTGCCAGCAGCGTTGGGCCAGGCGGGACCTACAATGAGCAGTTCTTC. Translated, it gives CASSVGPGGTYNEQFF. J is TRBJ2-1 and V is TRBV9; possibly TRBD2 for D (6 bases). Trimming removed 2 bases from V and 2 bases from J, with 14 bases in between. Germline V CDR1 and CDR2: SGDLS, YYNGEE. The CDR3 loop spans 16 amino acids.

This clone occurred a few times. This chain joins TRBV14 and TRBJ2-7; 10 bases map to TRBD1. The CDR3 runs to 14 residues. With 4 bases clipped from V and 3 bases from J, the junction kept 3 bases outside the gene matches. Per germline, CDR1 SGHDN and CDR2 FVKESK. DNA for the CDR3: TGTGCCAGCAGCCTCTGGACAGGGGGCTACGAGCAGTACTTC. Translation: CASSLWTGGYEQYF.

This chain uses TRBV27 with TRBJ2-3; D not resolved. This CDR3 is 14 amino acids long. V lost 6 bases to trimming and J lost 3 bases, with 13 bases between them. Per germline, CDR1 MNHEY and CDR2 SMNVEV (reference sequence). DNA of the CDR3: TGTGCCAGCAGCCCACCCCAGGCAACAGATACGCAGTATTTT. It is translated as CASSPPQATDTQYF.

This sequence joins TRBV6-6 and TRBJ1-1, with D possibly being TRBD1 (5 bases). Trimming took off 2 bases at V and 4 bases at J, with 14 bases between the two ends. This CDR3 has 15 residues. From germline, CDR1 is MNHNY and CDR2 SVGAGI (reference sequence). The CDR3 DNA is TGTGCCAGCAGTTACGGAGAACAACAGGCCACTGAAGCTTTCTTT. This gives the protein CASSYGEQQATEAFF.

The chain recombines TRBV27 with TRBJ2-2; D not resolved. The CDR3 is 15 amino acids. The V gene lost 5 bases and the J gene lost 5 bases, with 15 bases spanning the gap. Germline V gene lookup returns CDR1 MNHEY and CDR2 SMNVEV (reference sequence). CDR3: CASSLFAVNTGELFF. DNA of the CDR3: TGTGCCAGCAGTCTATTCGCAGTTAATACCGGGGAGCTGTTTTTT.

This clone was observed a single time. This chain links TRBV6-8 with TRBJ1-4; a possible D gene is TRBD1 (6 bases). The CDR3 has 13 residues. CDR1 is MNHGY, CDR2 SAAAGT, per germline. V was shortened by 5 bases and J by 8 bases, with 12 bases between the two germline ends. CDR3 nucleotides: TGTGCCAGCAGTGCACGACAGGAGGAAAAACTGTTTTTT. It translates to CASSARQEEKLFF.